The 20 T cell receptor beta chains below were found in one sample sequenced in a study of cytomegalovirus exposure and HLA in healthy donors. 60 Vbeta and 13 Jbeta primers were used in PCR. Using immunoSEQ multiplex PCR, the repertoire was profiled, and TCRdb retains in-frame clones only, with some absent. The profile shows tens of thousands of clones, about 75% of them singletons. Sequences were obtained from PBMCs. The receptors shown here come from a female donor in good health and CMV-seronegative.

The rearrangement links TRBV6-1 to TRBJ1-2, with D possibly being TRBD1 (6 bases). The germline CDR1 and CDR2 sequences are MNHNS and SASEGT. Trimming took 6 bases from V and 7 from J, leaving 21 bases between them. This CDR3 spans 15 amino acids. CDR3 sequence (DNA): TGTGCCAGCAGGGCAGGGGTTTCGGAGGTTAGTGGCTACACCTTC. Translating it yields CASRAGVSEVSGYTF.

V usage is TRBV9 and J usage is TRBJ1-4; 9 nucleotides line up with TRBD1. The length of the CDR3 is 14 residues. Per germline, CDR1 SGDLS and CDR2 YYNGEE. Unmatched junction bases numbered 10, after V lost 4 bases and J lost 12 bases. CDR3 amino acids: CASSPRDRVKELFF. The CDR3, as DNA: TGTGCCAGCAGCCCCAGGGACAGGGTGAAGGAACTGTTTTTT. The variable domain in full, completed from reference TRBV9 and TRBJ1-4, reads DSGVTQTPKHLITATGQRVTLRCSPRSGDLSVYWYQQSLDQGLQFLIQYYNGEERAKGNILERFSAQQFPDLHSELNLSSLELGDSALYFCASSPRDRVKELFFGSGTQLSVL.

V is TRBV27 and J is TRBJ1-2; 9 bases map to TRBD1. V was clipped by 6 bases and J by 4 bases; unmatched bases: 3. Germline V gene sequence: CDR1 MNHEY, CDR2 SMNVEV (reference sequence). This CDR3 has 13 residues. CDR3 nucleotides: TGTGCCAGCAGCACGGACAGGGGCTATGGCTACACCTTC. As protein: CASSTDRGYGYTF.

The CDR3 DNA is TGTGCCAGCAGTTACCTCTCGGGCTATGGCTACACCTTC. Translation gives CASSYLSGYGYTF. The rearrangement joins TRBV6-6 to TRBJ1-2; no definite D call. The V gene lost 2 bases and the J gene lost 4 bases, with 8 bases spanning the gap. The germline V gene encodes CDR1 MNHNY and CDR2 SVGAGI (reference sequence). The CDR3 loop spans 13 amino acids.

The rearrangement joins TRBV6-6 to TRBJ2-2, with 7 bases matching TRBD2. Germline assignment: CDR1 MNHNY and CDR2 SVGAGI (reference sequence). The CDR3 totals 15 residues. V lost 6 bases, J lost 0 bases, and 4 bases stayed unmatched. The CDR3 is CASSRTSANTGELFF. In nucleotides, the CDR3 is TGTGCCAGCAGCCGAACTAGCGCGAACACCGGGGAGCTGTTTTTT.

The CDR3 region has the DNA TGTGCCAGCAGCGTAGGCAGCGTGAACACCGGGGAGCTGTTTTTT. Amino acid sequence: CASSVGSVNTGELFF. J is TRBJ2-2 and V is TRBV9; no firm D call. The CDR3 totals 15 residues. Germline loops: CDR1 SGDLS, CDR2 YYNGEE. Trimming cost V 0 bases and J 1 base, with 7 bases left between them.

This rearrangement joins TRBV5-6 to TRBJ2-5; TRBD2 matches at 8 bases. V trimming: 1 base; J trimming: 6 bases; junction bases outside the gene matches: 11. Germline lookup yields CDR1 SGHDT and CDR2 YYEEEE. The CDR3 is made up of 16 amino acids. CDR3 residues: CASSLLLASGRKTQYF. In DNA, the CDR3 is TGTGCCAGCAGCTTGCTTTTGGCTAGCGGGCGGAAGACCCAGTACTTC.

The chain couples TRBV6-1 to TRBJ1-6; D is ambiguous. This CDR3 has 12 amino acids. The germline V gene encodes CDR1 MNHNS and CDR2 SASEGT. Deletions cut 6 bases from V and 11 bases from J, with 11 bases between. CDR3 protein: CASRKPGAPLHF. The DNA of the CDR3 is TGTGCCAGCAGGAAGCCCGGAGCACCCCTCCACTTT.

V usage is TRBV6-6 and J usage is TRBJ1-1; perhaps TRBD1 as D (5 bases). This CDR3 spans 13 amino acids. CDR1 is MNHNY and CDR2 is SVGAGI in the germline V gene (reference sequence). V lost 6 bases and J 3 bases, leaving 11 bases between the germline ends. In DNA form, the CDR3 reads TGTGCCAGCAGACCCCCGACAGACACTGAAGCTTTCTTT. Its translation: CASRPPTDTEAFF.

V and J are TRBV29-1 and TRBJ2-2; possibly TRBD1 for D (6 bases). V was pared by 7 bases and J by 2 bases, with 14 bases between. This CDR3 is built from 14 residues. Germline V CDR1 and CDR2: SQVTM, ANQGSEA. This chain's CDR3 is CSAVGGHNTGELFF. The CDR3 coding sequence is TGCAGCGCTGTAGGGGGACACAACACCGGGGAGCTGTTTTTT.

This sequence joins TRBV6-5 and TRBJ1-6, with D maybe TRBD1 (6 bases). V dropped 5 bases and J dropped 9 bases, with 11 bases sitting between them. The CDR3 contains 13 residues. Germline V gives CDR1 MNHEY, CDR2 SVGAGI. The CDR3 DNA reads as TGTGCCAGCAGTAGGGACATCGTTTCACCCCTCCACTTT. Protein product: CASSRDIVSPLHF.

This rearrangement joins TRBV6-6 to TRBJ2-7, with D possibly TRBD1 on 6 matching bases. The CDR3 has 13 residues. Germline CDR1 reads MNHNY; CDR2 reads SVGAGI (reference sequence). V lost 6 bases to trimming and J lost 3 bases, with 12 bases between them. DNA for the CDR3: TGTGCCAGCAGCCCGGGACAAAACTACGAGCAGTACTTC. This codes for CASSPGQNYEQYF.

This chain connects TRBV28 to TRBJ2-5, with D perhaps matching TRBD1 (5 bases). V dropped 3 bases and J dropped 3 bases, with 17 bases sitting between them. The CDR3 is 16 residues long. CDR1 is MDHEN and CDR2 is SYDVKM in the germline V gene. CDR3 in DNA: TGTGCCAGCAGTTTGTTGACAGCAGACGATAAAGAGACCCAGTACTTC. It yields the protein CASSLLTADDKETQYF.

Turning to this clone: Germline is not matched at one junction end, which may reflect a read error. The CDR3 DNA reads as TGTTCCAGCAGCGCCTCAGGGGTCGGGGCGTACGAGCAGTACTTC. Residues: CSSSASGVGAYEQYF. This chain joins TRBV7-9 and TRBJ2-7, with D tentatively TRBD1 (6 bases). The CDR3 has 15 amino acids. The germline V gene encodes CDR1 SEHNR and CDR2 FQNEAQ (reference sequence).

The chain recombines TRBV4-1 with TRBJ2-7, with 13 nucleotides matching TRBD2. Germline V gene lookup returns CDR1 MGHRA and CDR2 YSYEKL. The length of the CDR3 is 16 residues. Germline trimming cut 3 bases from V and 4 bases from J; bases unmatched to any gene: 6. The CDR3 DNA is TGCGCCAGCAGCCAGACTAGCGGGAGGTCGGAATACGAGCAGTACTTC. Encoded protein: CASSQTSGRSEYEQYF.

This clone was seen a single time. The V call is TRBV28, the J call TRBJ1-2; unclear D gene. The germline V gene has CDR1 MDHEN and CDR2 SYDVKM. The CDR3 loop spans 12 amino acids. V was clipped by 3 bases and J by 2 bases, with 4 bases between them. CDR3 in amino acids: CASSFMNYGYTF. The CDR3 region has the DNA TGTGCCAGCAGTTTCATGAACTATGGCTACACCTTC.

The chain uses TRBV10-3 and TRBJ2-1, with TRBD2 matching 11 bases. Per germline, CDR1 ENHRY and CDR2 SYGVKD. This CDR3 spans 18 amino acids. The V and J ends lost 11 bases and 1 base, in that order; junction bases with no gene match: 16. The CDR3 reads CAAPSTSGGELSYNEQFF. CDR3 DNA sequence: TGTGCCGCACCAAGCACTAGCGGGGGCGAGCTATCCTACAATGAGCAGTTCTTC.

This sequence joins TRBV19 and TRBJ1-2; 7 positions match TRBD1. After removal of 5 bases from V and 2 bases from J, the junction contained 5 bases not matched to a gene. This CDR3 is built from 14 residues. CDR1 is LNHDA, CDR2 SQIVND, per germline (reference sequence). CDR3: CASSRQGANYGYTF. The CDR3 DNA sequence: TGTGCCAGTAGTCGACAGGGCGCGAACTATGGCTACACCTTC.

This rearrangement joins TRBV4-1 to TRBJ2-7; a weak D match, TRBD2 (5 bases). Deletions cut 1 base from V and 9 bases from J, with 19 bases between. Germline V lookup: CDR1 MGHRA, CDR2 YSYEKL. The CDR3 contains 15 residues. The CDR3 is CASSQGSGTSRGQYF. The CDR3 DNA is TGCGCCAGCAGCCAAGGATCAGGTACTAGTCGGGGGCAGTACTTC.

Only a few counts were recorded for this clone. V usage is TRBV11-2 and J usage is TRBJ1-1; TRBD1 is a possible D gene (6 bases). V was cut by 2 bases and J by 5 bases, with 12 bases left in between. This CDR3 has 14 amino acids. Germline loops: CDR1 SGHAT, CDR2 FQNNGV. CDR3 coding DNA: TGTGCCAGCAGCTTAAGGCAGGGGCCAACTGAAGCTTTCTTT. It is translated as CASSLRQGPTEAFF.